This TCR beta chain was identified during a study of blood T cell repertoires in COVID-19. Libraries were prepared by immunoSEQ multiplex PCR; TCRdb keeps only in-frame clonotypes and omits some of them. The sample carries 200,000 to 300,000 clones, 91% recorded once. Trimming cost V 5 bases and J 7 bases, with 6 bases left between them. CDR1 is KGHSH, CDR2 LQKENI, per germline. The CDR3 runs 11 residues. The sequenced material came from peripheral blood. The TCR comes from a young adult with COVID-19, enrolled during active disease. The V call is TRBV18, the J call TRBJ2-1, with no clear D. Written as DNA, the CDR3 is TGTGCCAGCTCAACAACAAATGAGCAGTTCTTC. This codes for CASSTTNEQFF.